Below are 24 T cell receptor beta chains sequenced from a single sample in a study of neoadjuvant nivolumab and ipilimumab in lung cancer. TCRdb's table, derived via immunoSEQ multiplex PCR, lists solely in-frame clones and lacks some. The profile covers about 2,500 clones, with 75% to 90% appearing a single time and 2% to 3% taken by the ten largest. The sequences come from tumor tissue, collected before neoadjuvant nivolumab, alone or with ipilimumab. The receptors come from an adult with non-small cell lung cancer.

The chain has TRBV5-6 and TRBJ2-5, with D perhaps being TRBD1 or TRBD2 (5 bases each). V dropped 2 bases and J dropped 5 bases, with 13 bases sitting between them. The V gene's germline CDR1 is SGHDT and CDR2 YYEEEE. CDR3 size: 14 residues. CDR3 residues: CASSLWGPGETQYF. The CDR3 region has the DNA TGTGCCAGCAGCTTATGGGGACCTGGGGAGACCCAGTACTTC.

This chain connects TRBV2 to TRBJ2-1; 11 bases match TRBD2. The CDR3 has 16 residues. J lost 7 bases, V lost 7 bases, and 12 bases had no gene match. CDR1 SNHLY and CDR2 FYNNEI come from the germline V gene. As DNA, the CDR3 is TGTGCCAGCATCCAGTGGCTAGCGGGAGGCACTAATGAGCAGTTCTTC. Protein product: CASIQWLAGGTNEQFF.

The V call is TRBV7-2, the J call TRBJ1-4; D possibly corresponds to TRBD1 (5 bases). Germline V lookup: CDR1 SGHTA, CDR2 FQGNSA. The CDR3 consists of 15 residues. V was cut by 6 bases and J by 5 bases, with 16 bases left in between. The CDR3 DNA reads TGTGCCAGCAGTATGACAGCGTCAGGCAATGAAAAACTGTTTTTT. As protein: CASSMTASGNEKLFF.

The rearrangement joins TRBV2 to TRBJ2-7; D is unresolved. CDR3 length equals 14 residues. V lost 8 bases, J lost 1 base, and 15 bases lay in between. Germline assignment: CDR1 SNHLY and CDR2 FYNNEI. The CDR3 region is CASGLSLISYEQYF. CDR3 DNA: TGTGCCAGCGGCTTAAGTCTAATATCCTACGAGCAGTACTTC.

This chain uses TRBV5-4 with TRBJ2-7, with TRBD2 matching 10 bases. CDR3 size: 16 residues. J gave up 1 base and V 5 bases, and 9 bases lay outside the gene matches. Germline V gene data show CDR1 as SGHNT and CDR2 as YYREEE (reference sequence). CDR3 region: CASSSPTSGTSYEQYF. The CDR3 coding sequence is TGTGCCAGCAGTTCTCCTACTAGCGGGACTTCCTACGAGCAGTACTTC. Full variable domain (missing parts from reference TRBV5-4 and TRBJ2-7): ETGVTQSPTHLIKTRGQQVTLRCSSQSGHNTVSWYQQALGQGPQFIFQYYREEENGRGNFPPRFSGLQFPNYSSELNVNALELDDSALYLCASSSPTSGTSYEQYFGPGTRLTVT.

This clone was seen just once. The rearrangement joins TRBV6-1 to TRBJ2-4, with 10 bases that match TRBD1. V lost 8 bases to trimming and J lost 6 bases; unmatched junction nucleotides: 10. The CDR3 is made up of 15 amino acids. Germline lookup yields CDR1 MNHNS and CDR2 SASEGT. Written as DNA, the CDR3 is TGTGCCAGCTGGATGACAGGGGGCTTGGGAAACATTCAGTACTTC. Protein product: CASWMTGGLGNIQYF.

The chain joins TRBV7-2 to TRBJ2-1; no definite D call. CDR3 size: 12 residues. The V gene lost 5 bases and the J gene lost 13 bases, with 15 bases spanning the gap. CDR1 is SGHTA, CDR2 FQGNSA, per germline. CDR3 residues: CASSATRLPQFF. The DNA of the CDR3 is TGTGCCAGCAGCGCGACGCGCCTCCCTCAGTTCTTC.

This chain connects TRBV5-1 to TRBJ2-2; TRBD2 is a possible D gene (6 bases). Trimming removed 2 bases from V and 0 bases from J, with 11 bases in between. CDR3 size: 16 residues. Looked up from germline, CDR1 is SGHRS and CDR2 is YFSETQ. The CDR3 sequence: CASSLEGDSNTGELFF. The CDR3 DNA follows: TGCGCCAGCAGCTTAGAAGGGGACTCGAACACCGGGGAGCTGTTTTTT.

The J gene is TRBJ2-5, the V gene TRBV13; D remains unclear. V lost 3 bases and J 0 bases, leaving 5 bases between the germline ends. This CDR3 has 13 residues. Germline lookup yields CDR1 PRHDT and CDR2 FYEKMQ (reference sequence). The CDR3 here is CASSFVNQETQYF. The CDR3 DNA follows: TGTGCCAGCAGCTTTGTGAACCAAGAGACCCAGTACTTC.

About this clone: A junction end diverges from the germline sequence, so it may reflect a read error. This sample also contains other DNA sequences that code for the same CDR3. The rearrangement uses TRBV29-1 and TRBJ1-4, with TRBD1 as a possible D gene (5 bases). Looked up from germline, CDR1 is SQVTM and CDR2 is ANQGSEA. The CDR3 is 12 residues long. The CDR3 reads CSVEGGDEKLFF. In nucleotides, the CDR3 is TGTAGCGTTGAAGGCGGGGACGAAAAACTGTTTTTT.

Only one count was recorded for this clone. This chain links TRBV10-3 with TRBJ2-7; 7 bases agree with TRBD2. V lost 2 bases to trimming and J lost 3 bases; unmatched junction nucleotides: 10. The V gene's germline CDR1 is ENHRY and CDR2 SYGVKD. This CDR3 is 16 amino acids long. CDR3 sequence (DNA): TGTGCCATCAGTGAGATAGGTAGCGGGCCATACTACGAGCAGTACTTC. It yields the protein CAISEIGSGPYYEQYF.

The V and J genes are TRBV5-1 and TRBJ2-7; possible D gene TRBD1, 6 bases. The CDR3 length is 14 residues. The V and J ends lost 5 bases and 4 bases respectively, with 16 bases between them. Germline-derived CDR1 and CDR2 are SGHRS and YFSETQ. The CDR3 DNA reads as TGCGCCAGCAGGACCCAGGGGACGGGTTACGAGCAGTACTTC. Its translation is CASRTQGTGYEQYF.

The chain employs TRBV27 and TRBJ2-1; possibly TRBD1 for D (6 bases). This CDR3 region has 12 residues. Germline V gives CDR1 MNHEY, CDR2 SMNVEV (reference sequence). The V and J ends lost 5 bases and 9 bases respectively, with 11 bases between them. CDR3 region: CASSVLGGEQFF. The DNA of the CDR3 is TGTGCCAGCAGTGTCCTAGGGGGTGAGCAGTTCTTC.

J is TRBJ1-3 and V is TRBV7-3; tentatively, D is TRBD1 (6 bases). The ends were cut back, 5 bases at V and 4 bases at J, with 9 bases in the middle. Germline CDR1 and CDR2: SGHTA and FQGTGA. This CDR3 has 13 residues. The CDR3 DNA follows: TGTGCCAGCAGCCAAGGGACAGGAAACACCATATATTTT. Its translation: CASSQGTGNTIYF.

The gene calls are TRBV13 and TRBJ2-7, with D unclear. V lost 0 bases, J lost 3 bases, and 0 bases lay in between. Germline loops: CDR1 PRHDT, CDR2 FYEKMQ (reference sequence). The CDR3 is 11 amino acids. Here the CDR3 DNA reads TGTGCCAGCAGCTTAGGCTACGAGCAGTACTTC. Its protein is CASSLGYEQYF.

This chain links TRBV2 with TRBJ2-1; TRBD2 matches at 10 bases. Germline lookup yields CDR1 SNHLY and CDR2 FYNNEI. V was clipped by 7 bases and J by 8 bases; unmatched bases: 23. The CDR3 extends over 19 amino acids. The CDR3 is CASIGRIRAEREGSYEQFF. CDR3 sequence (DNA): TGTGCCAGCATCGGGAGGATTCGGGCGGAGCGGGAGGGTTCTTATGAGCAGTTCTTC.

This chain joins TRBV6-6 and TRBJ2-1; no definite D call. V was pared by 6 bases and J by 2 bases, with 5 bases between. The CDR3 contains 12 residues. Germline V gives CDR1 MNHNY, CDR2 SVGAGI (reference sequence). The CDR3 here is CASSCPYNEQFF. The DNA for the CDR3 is TGTGCCAGCAGCTGCCCCTACAATGAGCAGTTCTTC.

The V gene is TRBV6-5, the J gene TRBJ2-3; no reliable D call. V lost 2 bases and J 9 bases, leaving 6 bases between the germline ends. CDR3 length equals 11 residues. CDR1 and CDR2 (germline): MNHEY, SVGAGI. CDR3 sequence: CASSYPQTQYF. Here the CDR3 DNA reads TGTGCCAGCAGTTACCCCCAGACGCAGTATTTT.

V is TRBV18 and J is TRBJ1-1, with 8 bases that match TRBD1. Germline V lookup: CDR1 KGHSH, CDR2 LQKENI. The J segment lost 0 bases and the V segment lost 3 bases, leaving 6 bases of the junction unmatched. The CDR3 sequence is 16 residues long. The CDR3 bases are TGTGCCAGCTCACCTGGACAGGGAGTCATGAACACTGAAGCTTTCTTT. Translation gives CASSPGQGVMNTEAFF.

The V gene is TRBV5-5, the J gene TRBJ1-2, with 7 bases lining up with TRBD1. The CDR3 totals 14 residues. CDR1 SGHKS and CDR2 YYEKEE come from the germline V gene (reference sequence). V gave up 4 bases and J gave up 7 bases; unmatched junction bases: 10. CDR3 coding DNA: TGTGCCAGCAGCATGACAGTCAGGGGGGGTGGCTACACCTTC. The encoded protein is CASSMTVRGGGYTF.

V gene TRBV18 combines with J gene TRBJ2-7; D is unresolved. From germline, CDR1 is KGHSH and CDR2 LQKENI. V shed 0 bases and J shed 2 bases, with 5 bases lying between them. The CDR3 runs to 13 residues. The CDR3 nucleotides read TGTGCCAGCTCACCACCGTCGACCTACGAGCAGTACTTC. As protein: CASSPPSTYEQYF.

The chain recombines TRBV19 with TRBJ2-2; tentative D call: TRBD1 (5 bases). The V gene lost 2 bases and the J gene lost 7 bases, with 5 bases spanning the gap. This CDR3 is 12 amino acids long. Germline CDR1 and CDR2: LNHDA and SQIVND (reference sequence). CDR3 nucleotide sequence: TGTGCCAGTAGTATAAGGGGCGGGGAGCTGTTTTTT. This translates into CASSIRGGELFF. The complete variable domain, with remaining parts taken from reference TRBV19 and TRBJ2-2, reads DGGITQSPKYLFRKEGQNVTLSCEQNLNHDAMYWYRQDPGQGLRLIYYSQIVNDFQKGDIAEGYSVSREKKESFPLTVTSAQKNPTAFYLCASSIRGGELFFGEGSRLTVL.

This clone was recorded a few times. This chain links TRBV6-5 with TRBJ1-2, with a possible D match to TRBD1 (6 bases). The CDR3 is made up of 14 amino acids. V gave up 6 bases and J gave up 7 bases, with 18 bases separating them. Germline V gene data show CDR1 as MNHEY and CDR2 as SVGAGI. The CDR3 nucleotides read TGTGCCAGCAGCTGGATCTCAGGGGCGGGTGGCTACACCTTC. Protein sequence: CASSWISGAGGYTF.

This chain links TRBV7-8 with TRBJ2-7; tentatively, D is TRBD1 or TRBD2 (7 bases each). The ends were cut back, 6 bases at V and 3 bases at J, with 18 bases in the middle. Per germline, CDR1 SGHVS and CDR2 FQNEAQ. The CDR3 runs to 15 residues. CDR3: CASRSGGGAGYEQYF. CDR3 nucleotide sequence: TGTGCCAGCAGGTCAGGGGGAGGGGCGGGCTACGAGCAGTACTTC.